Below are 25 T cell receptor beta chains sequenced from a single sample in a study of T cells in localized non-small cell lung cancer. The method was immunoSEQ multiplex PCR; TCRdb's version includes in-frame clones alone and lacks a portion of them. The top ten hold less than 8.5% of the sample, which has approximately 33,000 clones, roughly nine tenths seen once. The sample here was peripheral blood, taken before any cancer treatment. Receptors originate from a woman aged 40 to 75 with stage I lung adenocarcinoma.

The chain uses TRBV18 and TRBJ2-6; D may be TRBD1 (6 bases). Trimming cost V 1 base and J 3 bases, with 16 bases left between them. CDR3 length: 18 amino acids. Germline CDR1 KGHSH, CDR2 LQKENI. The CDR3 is CASSPRNYRVGGANVLTF. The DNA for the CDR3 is TGTGCCAGCTCACCACGAAACTACAGGGTCGGTGGGGCCAACGTCCTGACTTTC.

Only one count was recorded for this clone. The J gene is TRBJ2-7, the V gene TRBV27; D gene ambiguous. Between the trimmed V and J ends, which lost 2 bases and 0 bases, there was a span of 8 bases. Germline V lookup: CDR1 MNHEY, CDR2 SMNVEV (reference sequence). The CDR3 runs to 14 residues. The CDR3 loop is CASSLGGVSYEQYF. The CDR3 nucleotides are TGTGCCAGCAGTTTAGGTGGGGTCTCCTACGAGCAGTACTTC.

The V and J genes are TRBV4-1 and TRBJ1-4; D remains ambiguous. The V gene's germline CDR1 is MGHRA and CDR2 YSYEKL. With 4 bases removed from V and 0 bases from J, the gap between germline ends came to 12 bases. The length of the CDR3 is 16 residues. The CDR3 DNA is TGCGCCAGCAGCCGTAGGACCCAAGCAACTAATGAAAAACTGTTTTTT. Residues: CASSRRTQATNEKLFF.

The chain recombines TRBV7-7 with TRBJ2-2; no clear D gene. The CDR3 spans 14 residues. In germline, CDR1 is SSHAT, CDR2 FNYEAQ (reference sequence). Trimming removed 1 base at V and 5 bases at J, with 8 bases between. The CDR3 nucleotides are TGTGCCAGCAGCTTAGGGCAGGAGACCGGGGAGCTGTTTTTT. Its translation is CASSLGQETGELFF.

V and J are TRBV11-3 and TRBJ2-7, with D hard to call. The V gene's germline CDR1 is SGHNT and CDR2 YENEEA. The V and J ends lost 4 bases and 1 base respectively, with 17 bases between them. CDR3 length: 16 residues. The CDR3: CASSSRLAAWSYEQYF. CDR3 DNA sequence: TGTGCCAGCAGCTCGAGGTTGGCGGCATGGTCCTACGAGCAGTACTTC.

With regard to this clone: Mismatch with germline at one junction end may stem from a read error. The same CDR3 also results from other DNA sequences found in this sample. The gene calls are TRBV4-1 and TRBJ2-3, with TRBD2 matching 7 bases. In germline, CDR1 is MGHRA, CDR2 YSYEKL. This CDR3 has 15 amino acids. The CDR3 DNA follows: TGCGCCAGTAGCCAACTAGGCGGGGGTGGCGATACGCAGTATTTT. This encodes CASSQLGGGGDTQYF.

The CDR3 sequence: CASSLVLRGAYNEQFF. The CDR3 nucleotides read TGCGCCAGCAGCTTGGTTTTGCGGGGGGCCTACAATGAGCAGTTCTTC. The chain recombines TRBV5-1 with TRBJ2-1; 8 bases are a match to TRBD2. After removal of 0 bases from V and 2 bases from J, the junction contained 4 bases not matched to a gene. The CDR3 length is 16 residues. Germline V lookup: CDR1 SGHRS, CDR2 YFSETQ.

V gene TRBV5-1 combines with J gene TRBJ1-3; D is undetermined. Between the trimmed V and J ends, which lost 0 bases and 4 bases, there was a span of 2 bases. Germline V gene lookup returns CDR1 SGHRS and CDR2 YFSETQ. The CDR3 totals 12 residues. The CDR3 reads CASSLEGNTIYF. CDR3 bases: TGCGCCAGCAGCTTGGAAGGAAACACCATATATTTT.

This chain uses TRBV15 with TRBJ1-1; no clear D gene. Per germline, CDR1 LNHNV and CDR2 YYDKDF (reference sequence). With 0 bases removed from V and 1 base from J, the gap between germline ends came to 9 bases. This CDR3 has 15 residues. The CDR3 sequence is CATSRDRVGNTEAFF. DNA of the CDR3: TGTGCCACCAGCAGAGATCGTGTTGGGAACACTGAAGCTTTCTTT.

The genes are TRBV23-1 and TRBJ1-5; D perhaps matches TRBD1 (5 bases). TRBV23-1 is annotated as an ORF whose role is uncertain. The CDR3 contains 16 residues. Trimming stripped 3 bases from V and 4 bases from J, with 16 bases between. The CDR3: CASSHPGTDSNQPQHF. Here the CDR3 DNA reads TGCGCCAGCAGTCATCCAGGGACCGACAGTAATCAGCCCCAGCATTTT.

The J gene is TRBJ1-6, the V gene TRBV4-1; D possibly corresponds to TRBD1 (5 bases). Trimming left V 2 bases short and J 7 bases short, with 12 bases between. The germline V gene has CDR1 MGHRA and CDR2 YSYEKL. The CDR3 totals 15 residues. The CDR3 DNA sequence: TGCGCCAGCAGCCAAACGGAATGGGGGAATTCACCCCTCCACTTT. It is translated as CASSQTEWGNSPLHF.

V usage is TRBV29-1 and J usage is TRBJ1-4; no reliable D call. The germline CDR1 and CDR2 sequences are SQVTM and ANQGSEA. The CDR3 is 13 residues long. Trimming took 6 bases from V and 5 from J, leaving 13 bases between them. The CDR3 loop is CSVKGWGNEKLFF. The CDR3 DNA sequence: TGCAGCGTAAAAGGCTGGGGAAATGAAAAACTGTTTTTT.

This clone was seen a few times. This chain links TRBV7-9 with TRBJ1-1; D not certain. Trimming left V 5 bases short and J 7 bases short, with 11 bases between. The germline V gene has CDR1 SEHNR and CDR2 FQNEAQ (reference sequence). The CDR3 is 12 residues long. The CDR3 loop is CASSPHRGEAFF. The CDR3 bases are TGTGCCAGCAGCCCCCACCGGGGTGAAGCTTTCTTT.

CDR3 sequence: CASSRGTGGYEQYF. Written as DNA, the CDR3 is TGTGCCAGCAGCCGCGGGACAGGGGGCTACGAGCAGTACTTC. The chain links TRBV25-1 to TRBJ2-7; 11 bases line up with TRBD1. The CDR3 spans 14 residues. The germline V gene encodes CDR1 MGHDK and CDR2 SYGVNS. The J segment lost 3 bases and the V segment lost 6 bases, leaving 4 bases of the junction unmatched.

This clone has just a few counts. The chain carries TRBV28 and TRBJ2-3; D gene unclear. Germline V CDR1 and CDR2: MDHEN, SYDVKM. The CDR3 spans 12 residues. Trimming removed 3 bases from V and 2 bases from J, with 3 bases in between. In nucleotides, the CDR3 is TGTGCCAGCAGTTTGGTCACAGATACGCAGTATTTT. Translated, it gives CASSLVTDTQYF.

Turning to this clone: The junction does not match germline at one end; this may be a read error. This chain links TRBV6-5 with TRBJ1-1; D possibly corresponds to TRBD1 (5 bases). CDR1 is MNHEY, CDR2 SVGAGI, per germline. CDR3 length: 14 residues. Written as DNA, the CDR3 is TGTGCCAGCAGTTTTACCGACAGCGACGGTGAGGCTTGGTTT. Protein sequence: CASSFTDSDGEAWF.

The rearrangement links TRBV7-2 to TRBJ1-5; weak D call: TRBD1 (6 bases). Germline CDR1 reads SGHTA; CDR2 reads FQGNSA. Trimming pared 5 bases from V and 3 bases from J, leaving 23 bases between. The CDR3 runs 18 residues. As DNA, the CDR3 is TGTGCCAGCAGCCCTCAGCCGTTCGTGGACAGCTTCAATCAGCCCCAGCATTTT. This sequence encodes CASSPQPFVDSFNQPQHF.

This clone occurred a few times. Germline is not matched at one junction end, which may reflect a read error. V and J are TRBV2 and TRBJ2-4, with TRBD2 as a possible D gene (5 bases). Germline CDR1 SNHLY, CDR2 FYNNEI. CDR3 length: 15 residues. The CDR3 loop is CASLGRELAKNIQYF. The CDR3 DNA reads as TGCGCCTCACTCGGTCGGGAATTAGCCAAAAACATTCAGTACTTC. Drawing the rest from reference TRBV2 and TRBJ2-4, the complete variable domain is EPEVTQTPSHQVTQMGQEVILRCVPISNHLYFYWYRQILGQKVEFLVSFYNNEISEKSEIFDDQFSVERPDGSNFTLKIRSTKLEDSAMYFCASLGRELAKNIQYFGAGTRLSVL.

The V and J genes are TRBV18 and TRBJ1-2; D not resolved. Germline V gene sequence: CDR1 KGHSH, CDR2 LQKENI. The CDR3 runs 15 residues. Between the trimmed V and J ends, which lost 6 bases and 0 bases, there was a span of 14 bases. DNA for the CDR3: TGTGCCAGCTCTCTGGTGGGAATAGCTAACTATGGCTACACCTTC. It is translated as CASSLVGIANYGYTF.

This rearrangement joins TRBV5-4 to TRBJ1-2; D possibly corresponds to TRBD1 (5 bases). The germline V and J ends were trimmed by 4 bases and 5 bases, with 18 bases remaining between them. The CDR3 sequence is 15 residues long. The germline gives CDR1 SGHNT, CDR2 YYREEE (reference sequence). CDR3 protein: CASSVTGGRIYGYTF. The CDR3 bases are TGTGCCAGCAGCGTAACGGGGGGTCGGATTTATGGCTACACCTTC.

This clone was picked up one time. CDR3 amino acids: CASSRYLVNTEAFF. The CDR3, as DNA: TGTGCCAGCAGCAGGTACTTGGTAAACACTGAAGCTTTCTTT. This chain links TRBV9 with TRBJ1-1; D not certain. Germline CDR1 SGDLS, CDR2 YYNGEE. This CDR3 has 14 residues. Trimming stripped 4 bases from V and 2 bases from J, with 12 bases between.

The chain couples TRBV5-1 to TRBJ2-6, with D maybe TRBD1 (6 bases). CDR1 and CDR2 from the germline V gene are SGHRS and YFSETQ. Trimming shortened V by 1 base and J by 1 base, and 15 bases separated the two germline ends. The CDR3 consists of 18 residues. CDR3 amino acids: CASSLFGDTTSGANVLTF. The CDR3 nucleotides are TGCGCCAGCAGCTTGTTTGGGGACACAACATCTGGGGCCAACGTCCTGACTTTC.

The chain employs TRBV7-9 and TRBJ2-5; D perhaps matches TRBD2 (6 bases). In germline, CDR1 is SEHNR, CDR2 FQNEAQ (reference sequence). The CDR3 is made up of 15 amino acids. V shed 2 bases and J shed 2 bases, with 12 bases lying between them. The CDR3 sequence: CASSLMGSGQETQYF. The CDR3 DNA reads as TGTGCCAGCAGCTTAATGGGGAGCGGGCAAGAGACCCAGTACTTC.

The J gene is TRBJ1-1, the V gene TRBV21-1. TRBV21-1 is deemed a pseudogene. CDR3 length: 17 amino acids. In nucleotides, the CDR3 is TGTGCCAGCAGCGCTTTCCCCCGCCCGAGGGATGACACTGAAGCTTTCTTT. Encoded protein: CASSAFPRPRDDTEAFF.

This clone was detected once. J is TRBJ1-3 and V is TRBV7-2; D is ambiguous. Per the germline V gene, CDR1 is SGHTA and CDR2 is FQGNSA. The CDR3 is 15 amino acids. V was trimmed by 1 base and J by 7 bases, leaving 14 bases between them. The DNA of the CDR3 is TGTGCCAGCAGCTTAGAGTGGGGTTCTCGGAACACCATATATTTT. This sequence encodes CASSLEWGSRNTIYF.